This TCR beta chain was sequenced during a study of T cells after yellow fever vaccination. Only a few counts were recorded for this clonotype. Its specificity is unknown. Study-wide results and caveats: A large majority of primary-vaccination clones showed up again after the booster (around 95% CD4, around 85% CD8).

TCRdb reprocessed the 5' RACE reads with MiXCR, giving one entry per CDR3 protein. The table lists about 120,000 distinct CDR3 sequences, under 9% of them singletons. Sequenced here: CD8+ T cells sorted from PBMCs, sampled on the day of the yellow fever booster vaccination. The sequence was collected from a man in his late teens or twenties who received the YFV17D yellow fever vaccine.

DNA for the CDR3: TGTGCCAGCAGCCCAACCGGGACAGGGTACAATGAGCAGTTCTTC. Its translation: CASSPTGTGYNEQFF. The chain couples TRBV11-2 to TRBJ2-1; 9 bases match TRBD1. V lost 5 bases, J lost 4 bases, and 6 bases stayed unmatched. The CDR3 has 15 residues. Germline loops: CDR1 SGHAT, CDR2 FQNNGV.